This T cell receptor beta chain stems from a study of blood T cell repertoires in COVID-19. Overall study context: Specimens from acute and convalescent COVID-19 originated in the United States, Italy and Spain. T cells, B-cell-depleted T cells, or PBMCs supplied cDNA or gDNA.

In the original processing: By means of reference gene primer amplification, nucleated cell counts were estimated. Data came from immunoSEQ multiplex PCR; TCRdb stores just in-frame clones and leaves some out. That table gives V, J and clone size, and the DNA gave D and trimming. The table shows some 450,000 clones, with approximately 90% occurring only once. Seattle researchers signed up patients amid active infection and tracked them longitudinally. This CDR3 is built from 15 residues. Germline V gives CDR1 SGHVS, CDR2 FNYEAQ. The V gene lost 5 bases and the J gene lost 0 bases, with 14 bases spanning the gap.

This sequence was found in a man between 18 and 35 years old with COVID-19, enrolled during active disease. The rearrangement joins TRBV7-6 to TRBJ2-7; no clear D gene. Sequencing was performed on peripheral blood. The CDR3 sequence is CASSPYSLSSYEQYF. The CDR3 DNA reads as TGTGCCAGCAGCCCGTATTCCCTAAGCTCCTACGAGCAGTACTTC. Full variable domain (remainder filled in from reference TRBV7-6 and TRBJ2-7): GAGVSQSPRYKVTKRGQDVALRCDPISGHVSLYWYRQALGQGPEFLTYFNYEAQQDKSGLPNDRFSAERPEGSISTLTIQRTEQRDSAMYRCASSPYSLSSYEQYFGPGTRLTVT.